The present entry profiles one TCR beta chain with its context. Its recognized antigen is unknown. No quality values exist for individual bases; no much larger clone is one base distant. The trial excluded patients who had a history of autoimmune disease or who were on systemic immunosuppression. In every dose cohort, peripheral blood was drawn for TCR sequencing at baseline, cycle 4 day 1, and cycle 7 day 1. The samples were taken from a phase I, first-in-human, multicenter, open-label dose-escalation trial of ivuxolimab. Adults with locally advanced or metastatic head and neck squamous cell, hepatocellular, melanoma or renal cell carcinoma were enrolled in the trial. Before TCR sequencing, CD4+ T cells and CD8+ T cells from peripheral blood were sorted into separate populations. The sample belongs to a study of OX40 agonist ivuxolimab in advanced cancers. As for the study more broadly: The costimulatory receptor OX40 (CD134) was targeted by ivuxolimab, a fully human IgG2 agonistic monoclonal antibody. Intravenous ivuxolimab was administered to patients every 2 weeks at six dose levels: 0.01, 0.1, 0.3, 1.5, 3 and 10 mg/kg. Among the roughly 52 dose-escalation patients, around 19 had hepatocellular carcinoma, 15 or so melanoma, 9 renal cell carcinoma and 9 head and neck cancer. The dose-escalation cohort was over 70% male with a mean age of roughly 60 years, ranging from roughly 20 to 80. Patients were allowed to have had prior anti-PD-1, anti-PD-L1 or anti-CTLA-4 therapy, and less than 45% of the dose-escalation patients had previously received checkpoint inhibitors. Partial responses occurred in three dose-escalation patients, of whom one had hepatocellular carcinoma and two had cutaneous melanoma. The point of sequencing TCRbeta in the periphery was to test whether ivuxolimab changed TCR sequence diversity and drove clonal T-cell expansion. The paper describes the monotherapy dose-escalation part (N = 52 patients) of the phase I trial of ivuxolimab. The investigation overall reported the following: After ivuxolimab, CD8+ T cells had more expanded clones than CD4+ T cells on average. Clonal expansion of both CD4+ and CD8+ blood T cells was observed from baseline to week 6 at doses 0.1 to 3.0 mg/kg. Low levels of normalized T-cell clonal expansion were also seen in some patients who did not respond. In the 0.1-3.0 mg/kg groups, partial responders had among the lowest normalized peripheral clonal expansion, particularly in CD8+ T cells. Antigen specificity was not determined for the clonally expanded peripheral T cells.

The CDR3, from cysteine to phenylalanine, totals 14 residues. The retained sequence is limited to the CDR3, 42 bases, with the frame set at the first base. The germline V gene (reference sequence) sets CDR1 to PRHDT and CDR2 to FYEKMQ. V is cut back by 5 bases and J by 5 bases, with 9 bases in the junction unmatched. For sequencing of the TCRbeta CDR3 region, genomic DNA was extracted from the sorted cells. The immunoSEQ Assay was used to sequence the TCRbeta CDR3 regions. What TCRdb holds here is the immuneACCESS table cut down to in-frame rearrangements. Part of the clones is not present; checked against another copy, under half of the missing clones reflect an unresolved V gene, and the others are unexplained. This sample comprises tens of thousands of clones, 83% of them detected only once. The ten most abundant clones make up 8% to 9% of the sample.

The chain is encoded by TRBV13 joined to TRBJ2-7; 7 of the junction bases match TRBD2. This sample comprised CD4+ or CD8+ T cells sorted from blood, obtained in a trial of the OX40 agonist ivuxolimab. This clonotype originated in an adult with an advanced solid tumor such as melanoma, head and neck, liver or kidney cancer. The DNA is TGTGCCAGCAGCCCCCGGGCAGGGAGGGACGAGCAGTACTTC. The encoded protein is CASSPRAGRDEQYF.